Listed here are 16 T cell receptor beta chains from one sample, sequenced in a study of spatial heterogeneity in lung cancer. Noted time point: sample taken at primary tumor resection. Unsorted whole RNA samples from tumor, nontumor lung or frozen PBMC were sequenced. TCRdb re-analysed the 5' RACE reads in MiXCR, keeping a single row per CDR3 protein. In the table there are about 50,000 distinct CDR3 sequences, 7.5% to 9% of which are singletons. The sequenced sample was PBMCs, obtained at surgery. The receptors derive from a female donor with early-stage non-small cell lung cancer.

The chain joins TRBV19 to TRBJ1-5; D may be TRBD1 (5 bases). The V gene's germline CDR1 is LNHDA and CDR2 SQIVND (reference sequence). The CDR3 consists of 15 residues. V lost 0 bases and J 5 bases, leaving 11 bases between the germline ends. This CDR3 reads CASSIDPRGDQPQHF. The DNA for the CDR3 is TGTGCCAGTAGTATAGACCCACGGGGGGATCAGCCCCAGCATTTT.

This clonotype was seen many times. The chain recombines TRBV5-1 with TRBJ2-3; no reliable D call. V lost 3 bases, J lost 3 bases, and 14 bases lay in between. This CDR3 is 15 amino acids long. Germline V gene data show CDR1 as SGHRS and CDR2 as YFSETQ. The CDR3 DNA reads TGCGCCAGCAGCTCAGCCTCATCCGGGACAGATACGCAGTATTTT. It yields the protein CASSSASSGTDTQYF.

The table lists this clonotype with many counts. The V gene is TRBV20-1, the J gene TRBJ1-6; D possibly corresponds to TRBD1 (6 bases). CDR1 is DFQATT and CDR2 is SNEGSKA in the germline V gene (reference sequence). The CDR3 totals 18 residues. Trimming shortened V by 7 bases and J by 0 bases, and 22 bases separated the two germline ends. The CDR3 sequence: CSVQSGGQISSYNSPLHF. The CDR3 DNA is TGCAGTGTCCAGAGCGGCGGACAGATAAGCTCCTATAATTCACCCCTCCACTTT.

There are many counts of this clonotype. The CDR3 DNA reads as TGTGCCAGCAGTCCCCTAGCAGGGTCAACTAATGAAAAACTGTTTTTT. Residues: CASSPLAGSTNEKLFF. The V gene is TRBV7-2, the J gene TRBJ1-4; tentatively, D is TRBD1 (5 bases). Trimming cost V 6 bases and J 0 bases, with 14 bases left between them. The CDR3 sequence is 16 residues long. From germline, CDR1 is SGHTA and CDR2 FQGNSA.

J is TRBJ1-1 and V is TRBV6-2 or TRBV6-3; the D is unclear. Deletions cut 6 bases from V and 7 bases from J, with 12 bases between. Germline CDR1 reads MNHEY; CDR2 reads SVGEGT. The CDR3 totals 12 residues. CDR3 bases: TGTGCCAGCAGGCAAAGCGCCGATGAAGCTTTCTTT. It translates to CASRQSADEAFF.

This clonotype was observed many times. The genes are TRBV29-1 and TRBJ2-2; 10 nucleotides align to TRBD1. The germline V gene encodes CDR1 SQVTM and CDR2 ANQGSEA. Trimming at V came to 6 bases and at J to 3 bases, leaving 4 bases not matched to a gene. The CDR3 loop spans 14 amino acids. CDR3 residues: CSVGQGVYTGELFF. CDR3 bases: TGCAGCGTCGGACAGGGGGTTTACACCGGGGAGCTGTTTTTT.

At least ten counts were recorded for this clonotype. The chain recombines TRBV3-1 with TRBJ1-1; perhaps TRBD1 as D (6 bases). V lost 4 bases to trimming and J lost 0 bases, with 12 bases between them. The CDR3 extends over 15 amino acids. The germline gives CDR1 LGHDT, CDR2 YNNKEL (reference sequence). Here the CDR3 DNA reads TGTGCCAGCAGCCCAAGGGACACATTGAACACTGAAGCTTTCTTT. This translates into CASSPRDTLNTEAFF.

Note on this clonotype: A much larger clone differs from this one at a single base, so this may be a read error. The chain combines TRBV29-1 with TRBJ1-1, with D unclear. This CDR3 contains 13 residues. The V gene lost 7 bases and the J gene lost 5 bases, with 17 bases spanning the gap. Per germline, CDR1 SQVTM and CDR2 ANQGSEA. DNA for the CDR3: TGCAGCGCTGACCTCCAAGTAGGGACTGAAGCTTTCTTT. Its translation: CSADLQVGTEAFF.

This clonotype was counted only a few times. The V gene is TRBV7-9, the J gene TRBJ2-6; D gene uncertain. V lost 3 bases and J lost 0, with 6 bases in between. The CDR3 consists of 15 residues. The germline V gene encodes CDR1 SEHNR and CDR2 FQNEAQ (reference sequence). The CDR3 loop reads CASSLEASGANVLTF. Written as DNA, the CDR3 is TGTGCCAGCAGCTTGGAAGCCTCTGGGGCCAACGTCCTGACTTTC.

This clonotype was detected many times. CDR3 sequence reads: CSAKTTGTGTLENEQFF. DNA for the CDR3: TGCAGTGCAAAAACTACCGGGACAGGAACTTTGGAAAATGAGCAGTTCTTC. The chain joins TRBV20-1 to TRBJ2-1, with 8 bases aligning to TRBD1. V shed 6 bases and J 7 bases; nucleotides not matched to a gene: 20. Germline V lookup: CDR1 DFQATT, CDR2 SNEGSKA (reference sequence). The CDR3 is 17 residues long.

This clonotype was found once. The chain has TRBV30 and TRBJ1-3; a weak D match, TRBD1 (6 bases). This CDR3 has 16 amino acids. V lost 2 bases to trimming and J lost 1 base, with 15 bases between them. CDR1 GTSNPN and CDR2 SVGIG come from the germline V gene (reference sequence). The CDR3 nucleotides are TGTGCCTGGAGTACTATAGGGGGGGCGTCTGGAAACACCATATATTTT. Translated: CAWSTIGGASGNTIYF.

This clonotype was seen a handful of times. The genes are TRBV7-2 and TRBJ2-7; 8 bases agree with TRBD1. The CDR3 has 14 amino acids. Per the germline V gene, CDR1 is SGHTA and CDR2 is FQGNSA. Trimming took 4 bases from V and 1 from J; bases not matched to a gene: 3. The CDR3 spells CASSSRQGSYEQYF. The CDR3 bases are TGTGCCAGCAGCTCCCGACAGGGGTCCTACGAGCAGTACTTC.

The V and J genes are TRBV30 and TRBJ1-2; tentatively, D is TRBD1 (5 bases). V was clipped by 5 bases and J by 8 bases, with 18 bases between them. The CDR3 length is 13 residues. Germline CDR1 GTSNPN, CDR2 SVGIG (reference sequence). CDR3 sequence (DNA): TGTGCCTGGTCTATGTCCGGGACGGGAGGCTACACCTTC. Translating it yields CAWSMSGTGGYTF. Together with reference TRBV30 and TRBJ1-2, the CDR3 gives the full variable domain: SQTIHQWPATLVQPVGSPLSLECTVEGTSNPNLYWYRQAAGRGLQLLFYSVGIGQISSEVPQNLSASRPQDRQFILSSKKLLLSDSGFYLCAWSMSGTGGYTFGSGTRLTVV.

The chain is built from TRBV9 and TRBJ2-2; TRBD1 agrees at 7 bases. Unmatched junction bases numbered 5, after V lost 5 bases and J lost 1 base. The germline V gene encodes CDR1 SGDLS and CDR2 YYNGEE. The CDR3 consists of 15 residues. The CDR3 loop reads CASSLDRENTGELFF. CDR3 bases: TGTGCCAGCAGTTTAGACAGGGAGAACACCGGGGAGCTGTTTTTT. Full variable domain (rest looked up from reference TRBV9 and TRBJ2-2): DSGVTQTPKHLITATGQRVTLRCSPRSGDLSVYWYQQSLDQGLQFLIQYYNGEERAKGNILERFSAQQFPDLHSELNLSSLELGDSALYFCASSLDRENTGELFFGEGSRLTVL.

The CDR3: CASRGPTGNSYNEQFF. CDR3 sequence (DNA): TGTGCCAGCAGGGGACCGACAGGGAATTCCTACAATGAGCAGTTCTTC. The V gene is TRBV2, the J gene TRBJ2-1; 7 bases match TRBD1. There are 16 residues in the CDR3. Germline CDR1 reads SNHLY; CDR2 reads FYNNEI. V lost 6 bases, J lost 1 base, and 9 bases stayed unmatched.

This clonotype was recorded at least ten times. The CDR3 protein is CASSQEPRSGDIGYTF. The DNA of the CDR3 is TGCGCCAGCAGCCAAGAGCCGCGTTCGGGGGATATTGGCTACACCTTC. This chain connects TRBV4-1 to TRBJ1-2, with TRBD1 as a possible D gene (5 bases). V gave up 0 bases and J gave up 7 bases, with 18 bases separating them. This CDR3 spans 16 amino acids. Germline CDR1 is MGHRA and CDR2 is YSYEKL.